This TCR beta chain was identified in a study of blood T cell repertoires in COVID-19. There are 15 residues in the CDR3. CDR1 is MNHEY and CDR2 is SVGAGI in the germline V gene. Trimming pared 7 bases from V and 7 bases from J, leaving 20 bases between. TCRdb's copy holds only in-frame clones and misses some; the assay was immunoSEQ multiplex PCR. The sample consists of over 200,000 clones, approximately 82% of them appearing once. Material for sequencing was peripheral blood. The rearrangement uses TRBV6-5 and TRBJ1-5; possibly TRBD1 for D (5 bases). The TCR sequence derives from a man aged 35-49 years with active or convalescent COVID-19. The CDR3 DNA follows: TGTGCCAGCATCCAGCGAGACAGAGGAGGGCAGCCCCAGCATTTT. Amino acids: CASIQRDRGGQPQHF.